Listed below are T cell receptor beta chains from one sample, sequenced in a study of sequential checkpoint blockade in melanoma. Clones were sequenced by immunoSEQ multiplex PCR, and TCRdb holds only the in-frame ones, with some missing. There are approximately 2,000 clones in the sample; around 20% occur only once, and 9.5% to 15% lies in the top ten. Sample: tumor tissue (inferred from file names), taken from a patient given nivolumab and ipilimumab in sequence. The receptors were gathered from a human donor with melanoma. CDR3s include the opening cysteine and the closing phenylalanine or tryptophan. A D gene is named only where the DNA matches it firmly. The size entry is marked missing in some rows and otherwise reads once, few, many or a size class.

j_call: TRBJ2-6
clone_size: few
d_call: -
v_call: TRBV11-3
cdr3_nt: TGTGCCAGCAGCTTAGAGCGCAGGGCTGGGGCCAACGTCCTGACTTTC
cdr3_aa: CASSLERRAGANVLTF

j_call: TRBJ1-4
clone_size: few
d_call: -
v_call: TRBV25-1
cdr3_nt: TGTGCCAGCAGTGGATCGTCTGTGGGGACAACTAATGAAAAACTGTTTTTT
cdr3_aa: CASSGSSVGTTNEKLFF

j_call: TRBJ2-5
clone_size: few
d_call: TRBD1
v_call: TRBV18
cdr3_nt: TGTGCCAGCTCACTCCGGGACAGAGAGACCCAGTACTTC
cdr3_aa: CASSLRDRETQYF

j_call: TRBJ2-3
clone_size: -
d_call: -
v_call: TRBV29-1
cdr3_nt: TGCAGCGTTGCGGGCCCCCCCGGGGAGGCCCGCACAGATACGCAGTATTTT
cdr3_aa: CSVAGPPGEARTDTQYF

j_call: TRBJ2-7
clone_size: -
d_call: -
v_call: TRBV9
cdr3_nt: TGTGCCAGCAGTGAAAGGCAGGGCCCCTTCGAGCAGTACTTC
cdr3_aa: CASSERQGPFEQYF

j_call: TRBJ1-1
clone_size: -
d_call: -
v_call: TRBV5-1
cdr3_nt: TGCGCCAGCAGCTTCGTACGGGGGGCGAACACTGAAGCTTTCTTT
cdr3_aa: CASSFVRGANTEAFF

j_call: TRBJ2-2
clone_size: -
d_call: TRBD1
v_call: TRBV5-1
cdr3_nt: TGCGCCAGCAGCCAGGACAGGGGTGGCACCGGGGAGCTGTTTTTT
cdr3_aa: CASSQDRGGTGELFF

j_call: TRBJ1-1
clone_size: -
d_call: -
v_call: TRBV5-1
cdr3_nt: TGCGCCAGCAGCTTGGACCCAGGCATGAACACTGAAGCTTTCTTT
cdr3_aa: CASSLDPGMNTEAFF

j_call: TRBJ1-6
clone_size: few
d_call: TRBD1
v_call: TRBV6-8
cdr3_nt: TGTGCCAGCAGTGGGGGACAGGGGGCGGCACCCCTCCACTTT
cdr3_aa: CASSGGQGAAPLHF

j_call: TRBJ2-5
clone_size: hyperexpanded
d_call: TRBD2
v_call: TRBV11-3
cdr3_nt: TGTGCCAGCAGCCAGAGCAGCGGGGAACCACAAGAGACCCAGTACTTC
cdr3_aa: CASSQSSGEPQETQYF

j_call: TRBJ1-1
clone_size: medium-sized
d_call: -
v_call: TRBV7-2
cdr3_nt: TGTGCCAGCAGCAGAAGTAAGAACACTGAAGCTTTCTTT
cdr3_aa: CASSRSKNTEAFF

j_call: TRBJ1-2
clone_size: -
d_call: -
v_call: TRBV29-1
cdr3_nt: TGCAGCGTTGGGGAGCCGGGAAGGGGCTACACCTTC
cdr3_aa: CSVGEPGRGYTF

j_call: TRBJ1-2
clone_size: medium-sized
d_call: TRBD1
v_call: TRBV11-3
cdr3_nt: TGTGCCAGCAGCTTAGATGGACAGGGCTTCGGCTACACCTTC
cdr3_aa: CASSLDGQGFGYTF

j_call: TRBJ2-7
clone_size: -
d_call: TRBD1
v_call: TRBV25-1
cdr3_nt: TGTGCCAGCAGTGAAAGGGGGCGCTCCTACGAGCAGTACTTC
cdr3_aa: CASSERGRSYEQYF

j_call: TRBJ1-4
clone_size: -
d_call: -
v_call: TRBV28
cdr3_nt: TGTGCCAGCTCAGGGAGACATGAAAAACTGTTTTTT
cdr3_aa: CASSGRHEKLFF

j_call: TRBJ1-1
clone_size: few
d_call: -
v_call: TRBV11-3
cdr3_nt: TGTGCCAGCAGCGAAGGCCTGTTATTCGCGACGAGGGGGGAAGCTTTCTTT
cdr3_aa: CASSEGLLFATRGEAFF

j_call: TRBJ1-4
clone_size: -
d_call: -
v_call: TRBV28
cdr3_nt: TGTGCCAGCAGTGGACAGACGGGCCCTAATGAAAAACTGTTTTTT
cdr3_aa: CASSGQTGPNEKLFF

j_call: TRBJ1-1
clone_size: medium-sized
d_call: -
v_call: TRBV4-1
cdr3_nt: TGCGCCAGCAGCTCCAGGACCGGGGAGAACACTGAAGCTTTCTTT
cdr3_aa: CASSSRTGENTEAFF

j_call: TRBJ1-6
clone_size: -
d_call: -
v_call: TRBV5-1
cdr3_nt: TGCGCCAGCAGCTTGGAGGCCAGGGTAAATTCACCCCTCCACTTT
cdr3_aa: CASSLEARVNSPLHF

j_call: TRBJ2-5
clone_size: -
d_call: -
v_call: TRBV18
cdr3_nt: TGTGCCAGCTCACCGCCCACGGGAGTGAAAGAGACCCAGTACTTC
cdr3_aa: CASSPPTGVKETQYF

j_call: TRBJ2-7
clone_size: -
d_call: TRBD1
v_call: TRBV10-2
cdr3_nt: TGCGCCAGCAGTGAGTCCGGGACAGCCTACGAGCAGTACTTC
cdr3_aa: CASSESGTAYEQYF

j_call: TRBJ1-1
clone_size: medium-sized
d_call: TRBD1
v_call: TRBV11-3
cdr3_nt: TGTGCCAGCAGCTTGGCGGACAGGGCGAACACTGAAGCTTTCTTT
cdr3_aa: CASSLADRANTEAFF

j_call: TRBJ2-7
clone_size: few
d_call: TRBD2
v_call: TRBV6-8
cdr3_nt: TGTGCCAGCAGTCTAGCGGGGGCTGGGCAGTACTTC
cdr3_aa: CASSLAGAGQYF

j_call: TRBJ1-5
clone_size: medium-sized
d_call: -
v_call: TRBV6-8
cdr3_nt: TGTGCCAGCAAGATCCTTCAGGACTCTGGTCAGCCCCAGCATTTT
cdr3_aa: CASKILQDSGQPQHF

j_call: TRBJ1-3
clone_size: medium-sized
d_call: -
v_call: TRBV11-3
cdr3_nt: TGTGCCAGCAGTAGGGGGAACTCTGGAAACACCATATATTTT
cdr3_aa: CASSRGNSGNTIYF

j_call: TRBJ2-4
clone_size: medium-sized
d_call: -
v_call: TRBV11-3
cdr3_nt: TGTGCCAGCAGCGCAGGGGCCAGGGGAAACATTCAGTACTTC
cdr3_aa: CASSAGARGNIQYF

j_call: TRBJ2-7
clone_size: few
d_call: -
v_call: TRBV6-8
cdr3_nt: TGTGCCAGCAAAGGGGGGACGGGCCCTTCCTACGAGCAGTACTTC
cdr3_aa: CASKGGTGPSYEQYF

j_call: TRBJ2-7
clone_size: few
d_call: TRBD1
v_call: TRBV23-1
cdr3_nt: TGCGCCAGCCCAGTCAGGGGGACCCGGACCTACGAGCAGTACTTC
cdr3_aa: CASPVRGTRTYEQYF

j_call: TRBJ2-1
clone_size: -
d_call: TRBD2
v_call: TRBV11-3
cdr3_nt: TGTGCCAGCAGCCCGACTAGCGGGGGTTCGTATGAGCAGTTCTTC
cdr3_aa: CASSPTSGGSYEQFF